This TCR beta chain came from a study of T cell clones after liver transplantation. Overall study: Until 12-24 months post-transplant, subjects got standard immunosuppression and no induction.

About this clone itself: Its specificity is not known.

V trimming: 2 bases; J trimming: 6 bases; junction bases outside the gene matches: 4. The length of the CDR3 is 15 residues. Germline CDR1 SGHNT, CDR2 YYREEE (reference sequence). Clones were read by immunoSEQ multiplex PCR, and TCRdb kept only the in-frame ones, dropping some. Of 7,000 to 9,500 clones listed, 70% to 85% were seen once; the top ten hold about three fifths. Study-wide points: Compared with third party-reactive sequences, donor-reactive ones declined more, independent of withdrawal success.

Here the sequenced sample was CD8+ T cells from blood, taken at the 22-month timepoint. The clonotype was recovered from a human patient who received a liver transplant. These T cells may partly come from the graft donor. The gene calls are TRBV5-4 and TRBJ2-2, with 10 bases aligning to TRBD2. The CDR3 nucleotides read TGTGCCAGCAGCTTAGCGGGGGGGCCCCCCGGGGAGCTGTTTTTT. Translation: CASSLAGGPPGELFF.